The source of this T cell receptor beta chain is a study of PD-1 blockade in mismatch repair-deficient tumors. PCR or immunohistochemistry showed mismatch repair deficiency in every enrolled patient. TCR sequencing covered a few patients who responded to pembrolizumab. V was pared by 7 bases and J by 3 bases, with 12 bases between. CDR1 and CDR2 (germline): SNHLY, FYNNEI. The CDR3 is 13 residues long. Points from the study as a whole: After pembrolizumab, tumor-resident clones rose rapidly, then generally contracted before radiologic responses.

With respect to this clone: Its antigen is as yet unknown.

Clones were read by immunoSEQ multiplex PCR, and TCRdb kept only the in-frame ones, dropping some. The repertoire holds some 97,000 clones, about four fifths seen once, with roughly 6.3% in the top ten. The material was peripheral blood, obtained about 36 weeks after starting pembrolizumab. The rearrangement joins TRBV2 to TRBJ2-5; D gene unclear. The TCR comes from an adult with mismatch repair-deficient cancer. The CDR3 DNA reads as TGTGCCAGCAAGGGTCTTCAGGAAGAGACCCAGTACTTC. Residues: CASKGLQEETQYF.